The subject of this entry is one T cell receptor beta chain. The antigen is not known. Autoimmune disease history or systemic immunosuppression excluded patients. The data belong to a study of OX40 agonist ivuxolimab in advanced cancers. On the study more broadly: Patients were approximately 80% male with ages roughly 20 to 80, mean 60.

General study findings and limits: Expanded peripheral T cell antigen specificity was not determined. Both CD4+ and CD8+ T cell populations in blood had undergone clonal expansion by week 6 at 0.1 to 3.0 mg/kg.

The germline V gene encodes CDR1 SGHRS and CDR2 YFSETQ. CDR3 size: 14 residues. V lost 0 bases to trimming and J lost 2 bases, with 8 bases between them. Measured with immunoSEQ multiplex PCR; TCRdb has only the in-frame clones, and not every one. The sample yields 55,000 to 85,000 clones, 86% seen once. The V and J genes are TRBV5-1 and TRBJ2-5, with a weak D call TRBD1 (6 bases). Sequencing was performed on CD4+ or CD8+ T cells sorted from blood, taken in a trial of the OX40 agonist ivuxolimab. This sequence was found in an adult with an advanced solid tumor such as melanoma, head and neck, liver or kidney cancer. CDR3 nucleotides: TGCGCCAGCAGCTTGGCCGGGACACAAGAGACCCAGTACTTC. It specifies CASSLAGTQETQYF.